This entry lists 9 T cell receptor beta chains sequenced from one sample in a study of regulatory T cells in long-lasting Graves disease. Arm-PCR of CDR3 regions and iRepertoire HTBI primers were the basis on which TCR beta libraries were built. MiXCR, run by TCRdb on the multiplex PCR reads, gives a single entry per CDR3 protein. The sample yields roughly 420,000 distinct CDR3 sequences, about 17% seen once. Time point: newly diagnosed GD, antithyroid drugs for less than 3 months. The authors made the TCR library using RNA they extracted from PBMCs. The sample was also reused in another study, on T cells in Graves' hyperthyroidism and ophthalmopathy.

The sample consisted of peripheral blood mononuclear cells (PBMCs), taken at new diagnosis, from a patient treated with antithyroid drugs. The origin of the receptors is a young woman with Graves disease.

This clonotype showed up just a few times. V and J are TRBV19 and TRBJ2-5, with 7 bases identical to TRBD2. The assigned J gene may be wrong: the sequence end matches TRBJ2-7 better. From germline, CDR1 is LNHDA and CDR2 SQIVND (reference sequence). This CDR3 comprises 13 residues. The CDR3 DNA reads TGTGCCAGTAGCAGGACTAGTCCCTACGAGCAGTACTTC. As protein: CASSRTSPYEQYF.

Concerning this clonotype: A far bigger clonotype differs at one base, so this is likely a read error. The chain has TRBV6-2 or TRBV6-3 and TRBJ1-1; TRBD1 might be the D (6 bases). Trimming cost V 6 bases and J 4 bases, with 12 bases left between them. Germline-derived CDR1 and CDR2 are MNHEY and SVGEGT. This CDR3 spans 13 amino acids. In nucleotides, the CDR3 is TGTGCCAGCAGAGGGGGAGGGGTCACTGAAGCTTTCTTT. Amino acid sequence: CASRGGGVTEAFF.

This chain links TRBV19 with TRBJ2-7, with 11 bases fitting TRBD2. Per the germline V gene, CDR1 is LNHDA and CDR2 is SQIVND (reference sequence). The CDR3 consists of 16 residues. With 6 bases clipped from V and 7 bases from J, the junction kept 14 bases outside the gene matches. The CDR3 DNA reads as TGTGCCAGTAGATATAGCGGGAGGGCCTCTTACAATGAGCAGTACTTC. Its translation is CASRYSGRASYNEQYF.

The sample holds many counts of this clonotype. The rearrangement joins TRBV5-1 to TRBJ1-1; 7 bases are a match to TRBD1. The V and J ends lost 4 bases and 5 bases, in that order; junction bases with no gene match: 8. The CDR3 has 14 amino acids. Germline V CDR1 and CDR2: SGHRS, YFSETQ. The CDR3 nucleotides read TGCGCCAGCAGCATCCAGGGGGAGAGAACTGAAGCTTTCTTT. This encodes CASSIQGERTEAFF.

This clonotype was seen repeatedly, ten times or more. V usage is TRBV20-1 and J usage is TRBJ1-1, with D possibly being TRBD1 (6 bases). The CDR3 extends over 12 amino acids. Trimming stripped 1 base from V and 8 bases from J, with 11 bases between. The germline V gene encodes CDR1 DFQATT and CDR2 SNEGSKA (reference sequence). CDR3 bases: TGCAGTGCTAGAGCGGGGGCTTGGGAAGCTTTCTTT. Protein: CSARAGAWEAFF.

This clonotype was counted ten times or more. The V and J genes are TRBV20-1 and TRBJ1-4; D is uncertain. In germline, CDR1 is DFQATT, CDR2 SNEGSKA (reference sequence). This CDR3 comprises 15 residues. V was clipped by 0 bases and J by 3 bases, with 11 bases between them. CDR3 in amino acids: CSARDFTSSNEKLFF. The CDR3 nucleotides read TGCAGTGCTAGAGATTTTACATCGTCTAATGAAAAACTGTTTTTT.

This chain uses TRBV4-1 with TRBJ1-2, with D possibly TRBD1 on 5 matching bases. Germline V gene lookup returns CDR1 MGHRA and CDR2 YSYEKL. The CDR3 is 14 residues long. Trimming took 1 base from V and 9 from J, leaving 15 bases between them. The CDR3 coding sequence is TGCGCCAGCAGCCAAGTAGACCGGGAGGGGAGCTACACCTTC. Its translation: CASSQVDREGSYTF.

This chain links TRBV6-1 with TRBJ2-7, with 9 bases fitting TRBD1. Germline trimming cut 7 bases from V and 2 bases from J; bases unmatched to any gene: 6. The length of the CDR3 is 14 residues. Looked up from germline, CDR1 is MNHNS and CDR2 is SASEGT. The CDR3 DNA reads as TGTGCCAGCACTTGGGACAGGGTAACCTACGAGCAGTACTTC. Translated, it gives CASTWDRVTYEQYF.

This clonotype was recorded only once. The genes are TRBV11-2 and TRBJ2-1; D not resolved. Germline lookup yields CDR1 SGHAT and CDR2 FQNNGV. The CDR3 contains 13 residues. V lost 11 bases to trimming and J lost 8 bases, with 19 bases between them. CDR3 region: CAVSLVHSYEQFF. CDR3 sequence (DNA): TGTGCCGTCAGCTTAGTCCACTCTTATGAGCAGTTCTTC.